The entry below describes one T cell receptor beta chain. Sequencing involved patients with CD8+CD57+ cell expansion previously shown by flow cytometry. TCR beta VDJ combinations and CDR3 sequences were profiled from genomic DNA. Each CDR3 protein is one row after TCRdb ran MiXCR on the reads. The repertoire holds approximately 470,000 distinct CDR3 sequences, with less than 35% as singletons. This sample is part of a study of CD8+CD57+ T cells in acquired aplastic anemia. About the research overall: Sorted CD4+ and CD8+ cells yielded roughly 3.2 ug of DNA on average.

Trimming left V 4 bases short and J 3 bases short, with 22 bases between. The CDR3 spans 17 residues. Per the germline V gene, CDR1 is LGHNA and CDR2 is YNFKEQ. Material: sorted CD4+, CD8+, or CD8+CD57+ T cells (not recorded which) from PBMCs. This sequence was found in a human donor with aplastic anemia. The rearrangement uses TRBV4-2 and TRBJ2-7; D is possibly TRBD1 or TRBD2 (7 bases each). The CDR3 DNA follows: TGTGCCAGCAGCCCATCCGTATCGGCCAGGGGGGGCTACGAGCAGTACTTC. This encodes CASSPSVSARGGYEQYF.